This TCR beta chain stems from a study of spatial heterogeneity in lung cancer. Study results and caveats: Alpha chains reached an estimated coverage of approximately 7.4% of tumor T cells, and beta chains about 14%. Tracking of tumor mutation counts was seen in expanded intratumoral alpha and beta TCR counts.

Time point of the sample: sample taken at primary tumor resection. Donation came from around 72 patients with untreated early-stage non-small cell lung cancer. Without sorting, whole RNA was sequenced from tumor, nontumor lung or frozen PBMC. Comment on this clonotype: Its specificity is unknown.

Every molecule of TCR cDNA had its own unique molecular identifier. Each CDR3 protein is one row after TCRdb ran MiXCR on the 5' RACE reads. This sample carries about 29,000 distinct CDR3 sequences, under 8.5% of them seen once, and the ten largest clones take approximately 24%. The sample in question was lung tumor tissue, obtained at surgery. This TCR derives from a male donor with early-stage non-small cell lung cancer.

Here the CDR3 DNA reads TGTGCCAGCAGTAGTGTACAGGGGAGCAATCAGCCCCAGCATTTT. This sequence encodes CASSSVQGSNQPQHF. V usage is TRBV2 and J usage is TRBJ1-5; 7 nucleotides align to TRBD1. V trimming: 5 bases; J trimming: 1 base; junction bases outside the gene matches: 5. CDR1 is SNHLY, CDR2 FYNNEI, per germline. The CDR3 is 15 residues long.